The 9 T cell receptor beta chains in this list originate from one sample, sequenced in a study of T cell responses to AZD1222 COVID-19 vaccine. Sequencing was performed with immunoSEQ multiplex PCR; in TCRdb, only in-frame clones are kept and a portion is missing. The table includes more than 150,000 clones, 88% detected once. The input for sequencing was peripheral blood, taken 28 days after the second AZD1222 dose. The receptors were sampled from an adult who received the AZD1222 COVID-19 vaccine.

The CDR3, as DNA: TGTGCCACCAGTGGAGGGGATGGGGCCAACGTCCTGACTTTC. This sequence encodes CATSGGDGANVLTF. J is TRBJ2-6 and V is TRBV24-1, with D perhaps assigned TRBD1 or TRBD2 (5 bases each). Trimming removed 5 bases from V and 3 bases from J, with 7 bases in between. The CDR3 runs 14 residues. The germline gives CDR1 KGHDR, CDR2 SFDVKD.

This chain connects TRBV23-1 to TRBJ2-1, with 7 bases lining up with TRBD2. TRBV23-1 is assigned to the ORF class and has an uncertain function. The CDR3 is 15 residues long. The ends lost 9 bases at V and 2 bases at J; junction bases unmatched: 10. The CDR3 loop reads CARIAGRGTYNEQFF. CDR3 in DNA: TGCGCCAGGATAGCGGGCCGGGGGACCTACAATGAGCAGTTCTTC.

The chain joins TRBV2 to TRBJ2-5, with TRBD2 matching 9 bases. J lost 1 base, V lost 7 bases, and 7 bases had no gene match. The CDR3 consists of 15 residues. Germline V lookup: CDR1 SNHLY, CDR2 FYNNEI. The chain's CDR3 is CASKMTSGIQETQYF. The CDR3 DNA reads TGTGCCAGCAAGATGACTAGCGGAATCCAAGAGACCCAGTACTTC.

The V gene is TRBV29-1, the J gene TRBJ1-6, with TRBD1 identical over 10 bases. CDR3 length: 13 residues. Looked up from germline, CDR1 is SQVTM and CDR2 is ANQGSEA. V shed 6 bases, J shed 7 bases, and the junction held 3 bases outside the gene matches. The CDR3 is CSVPDRGNSPLHF. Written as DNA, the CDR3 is TGCAGCGTCCCGGACAGGGGGAATTCACCCCTCCACTTT.

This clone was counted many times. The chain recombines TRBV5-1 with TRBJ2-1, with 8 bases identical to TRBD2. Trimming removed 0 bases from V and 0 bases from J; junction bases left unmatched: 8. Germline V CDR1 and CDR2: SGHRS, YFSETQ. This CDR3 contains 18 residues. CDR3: CASSLASTSESSYNEQFF. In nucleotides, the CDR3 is TGCGCCAGCAGCTTGGCTTCGACTAGCGAGAGCTCCTACAATGAGCAGTTCTTC.

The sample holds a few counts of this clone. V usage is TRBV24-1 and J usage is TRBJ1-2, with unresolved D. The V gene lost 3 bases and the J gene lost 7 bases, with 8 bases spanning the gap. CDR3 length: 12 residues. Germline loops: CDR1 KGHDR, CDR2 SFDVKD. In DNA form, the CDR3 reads TGTGCCACCAGTGATGTGGGCGTTGGCTACACCTTC. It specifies CATSDVGVGYTF.

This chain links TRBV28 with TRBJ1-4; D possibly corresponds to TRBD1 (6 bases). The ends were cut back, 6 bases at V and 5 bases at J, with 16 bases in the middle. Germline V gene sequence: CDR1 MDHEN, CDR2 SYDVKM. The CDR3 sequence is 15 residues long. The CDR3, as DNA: TGTGCCAGCAGCCCCCCGGGGGGGCAAAATGAAAAACTGTTTTTT. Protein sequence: CASSPPGGQNEKLFF.

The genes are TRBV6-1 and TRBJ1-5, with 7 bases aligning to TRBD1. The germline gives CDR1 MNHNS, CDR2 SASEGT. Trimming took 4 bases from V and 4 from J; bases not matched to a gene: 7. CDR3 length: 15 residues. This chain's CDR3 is CASSVAGGSNQPQHF. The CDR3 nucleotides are TGTGCCAGCAGTGTTGCAGGGGGTAGTAATCAGCCCCAGCATTTT.

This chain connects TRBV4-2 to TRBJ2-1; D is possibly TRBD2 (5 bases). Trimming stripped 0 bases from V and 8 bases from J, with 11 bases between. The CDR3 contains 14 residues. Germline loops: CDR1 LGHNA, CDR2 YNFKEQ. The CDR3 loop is CASSQEGARYEQFF. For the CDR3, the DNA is TGTGCCAGCAGCCAAGAGGGAGCGAGATATGAGCAGTTCTTC.